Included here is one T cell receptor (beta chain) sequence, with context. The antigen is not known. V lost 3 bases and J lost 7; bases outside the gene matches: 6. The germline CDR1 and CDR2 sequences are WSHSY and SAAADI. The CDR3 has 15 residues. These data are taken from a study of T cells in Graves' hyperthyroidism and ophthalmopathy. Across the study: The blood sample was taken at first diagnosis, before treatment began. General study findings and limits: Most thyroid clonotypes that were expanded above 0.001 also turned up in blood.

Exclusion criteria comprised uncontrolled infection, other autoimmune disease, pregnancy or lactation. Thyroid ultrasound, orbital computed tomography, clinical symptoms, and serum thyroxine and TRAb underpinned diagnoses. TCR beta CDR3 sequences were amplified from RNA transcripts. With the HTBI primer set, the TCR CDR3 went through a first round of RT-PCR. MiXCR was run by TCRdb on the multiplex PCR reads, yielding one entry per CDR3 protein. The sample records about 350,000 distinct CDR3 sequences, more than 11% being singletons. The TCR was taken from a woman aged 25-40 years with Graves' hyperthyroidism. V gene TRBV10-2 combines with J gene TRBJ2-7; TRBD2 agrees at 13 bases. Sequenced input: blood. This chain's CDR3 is CASSDRTSGSFEQYF. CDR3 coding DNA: TGCGCCAGCAGTGACCGGACTAGCGGGAGTTTTGAGCAGTACTTC.